Listed below are T cell receptor beta chains from one sample, sequenced in a study of cytomegalovirus exposure and HLA in healthy donors. The repertoire was sequenced with immunoSEQ multiplex PCR; TCRdb's copy has only in-frame clones and lacks some. The data show 180,000 or so clones, about 79% seen once. The sequenced material came from PBMCs. Source of these receptors: a man between 18 and 35 years old in good health and CMV-seronegative. Each CDR3 is given with its conserved first and last residue. The order of the fields is clone size, D gene, J gene, V gene, CDR3 protein, CDR3 DNA. A D gene is named only where the DNA matches it firmly. Expanded clones get a size class; other rows say once, few or many, or leave the size out.

abundance: -; d_gene: -; j_gene: TRBJ1-1; v_gene: TRBV19; CDR3aa: CASSFPGEMNTEAFF; CDR3nt: TGTGCCAGTAGTTTCCCGGGGGAGATGAACACTGAAGCTTTCTTT
abundance: -; d_gene: TRBD1; j_gene: TRBJ2-1; v_gene: TRBV6-5; CDR3aa: CASTSGTGVVNEQFF; CDR3nt: TGTGCCAGCACCTCCGGGACAGGGGTAGTCAATGAGCAGTTCTTC
abundance: -; d_gene: -; j_gene: TRBJ1-1; v_gene: TRBV9; CDR3aa: CASSVEGVNTEAFF; CDR3nt: TGTGCCAGCAGCGTAGAAGGAGTGAACACTGAAGCTTTCTTT
abundance: -; d_gene: TRBD2; j_gene: TRBJ2-3; v_gene: TRBV25-1; CDR3aa: CASRESGGAYDTQYF; CDR3nt: TGTGCCAGCAGAGAAAGCGGGGGGGCTTATGATACGCAGTATTTT
abundance: once; d_gene: -; j_gene: TRBJ1-6; v_gene: TRBV5-4; CDR3aa: CASSPGSGANNSPLHF; CDR3nt: TGTGCCAGCAGCCCCGGGTCCGGCGCCAATAATTCACCCCTCCACTTT
abundance: -; d_gene: -; j_gene: TRBJ1-3; v_gene: TRBV4-1; CDR3aa: CASSQLPGSTRGF; CDR3nt: TGCGCCAGCAGCCAACTACCGGGCTCCACCCGGGGGTTT
abundance: -; d_gene: TRBD1; j_gene: TRBJ1-1; v_gene: TRBV5-1; CDR3aa: CASSFGGQGNTEAFF; CDR3nt: TGCGCCAGCAGCTTCGGGGGACAGGGGAACACTGAAGCTTTCTTT
abundance: -; d_gene: -; j_gene: TRBJ1-3; v_gene: TRBV5-6; CDR3aa: CASSFGGAGGNTIYF; CDR3nt: TGTGCCAGCAGCTTTGGGGGGGCTGGTGGAAACACCATATATTTT
abundance: few; d_gene: -; j_gene: TRBJ2-3; v_gene: TRBV6-5; CDR3aa: CASKIATDTQYF; CDR3nt: TGTGCCAGCAAAATAGCGACAGATACGCAGTATTTT
abundance: few; d_gene: TRBD1; j_gene: TRBJ2-7; v_gene: TRBV2; CDR3aa: CASTTRDSNYEQYF; CDR3nt: TGTGCCAGCACCACCCGGGACAGCAATTACGAGCAGTACTTC
abundance: -; d_gene: -; j_gene: TRBJ1-1; v_gene: TRBV5-1; CDR3aa: CASSLFPAGENTEAFF; CDR3nt: TGCGCCAGCAGCTTGTTTCCGGCAGGGGAAAACACTGAAGCTTTCTTT
abundance: few; d_gene: -; j_gene: TRBJ2-7; v_gene: TRBV10-3; CDR3aa: CAISDQVDLSYEQYF; CDR3nt: TGTGCCATCAGTGACCAGGTAGACCTATCCTACGAGCAGTACTTC
abundance: -; d_gene: -; j_gene: TRBJ2-1; v_gene: TRBV7-9; CDR3aa: CSSSSGDGTYNEQFF; CDR3nt: TGTTCCAGCAGCTCGGGCGACGGGACCTACAATGAGCAGTTCTTC
abundance: -; d_gene: -; j_gene: TRBJ1-2; v_gene: TRBV6-5; CDR3aa: CASSPKHYGYTF; CDR3nt: TGTGCCAGCAGTCCCAAACATTATGGCTACACCTTC
abundance: -; d_gene: TRBD1; j_gene: TRBJ1-2; v_gene: TRBV30; CDR3aa: CAWDRVNYGYTF; CDR3nt: TGTGCCTGGGACAGGGTCAACTATGGCTACACCTTC